This is a list of T cell receptor beta chains from one sample in a study of identical twins. TCRdb analysed the 5' RACE reads with MiXCR anew, one entry per CDR3 protein. Of hundreds of thousands of distinct CDR3 sequences listed, more than 9% are singletons. This same sample was also part of a study on yellow fever vaccine responses in identical twins.

What was sequenced was PBMCs. These receptor sequences come from a woman aged 18 to 35 in good health. Each CDR3 is given with its conserved first and last residue. The D gene is left open where the match is weak. Part of the rows lack a size; the others show once, few, many or a class for expanded clones.

d_call	j_call	clone_size	v_call	cdr3_aa	cdr3_nt
-	TRBJ1-5	many	TRBV12-3/TRBV12-4	CASTPGTNQPQHF	TGTGCCAGCACCCCCGGGACCAATCAGCCCCAGCATTTT
-	TRBJ2-6	-	TRBV4-1	CASSPIISSGANVLTF	TGCGCCAGCAGCCCCATTATAAGCTCTGGGGCCAACGTCCTGACTTTC
-	TRBJ2-1	few	TRBV3-1	CASSLQGWGNEQFF	TGTGCCAGCAGCCTACAGGGATGGGGCAATGAGCAGTTCTTC
-	TRBJ2-1	-	TRBV5-5	CASSSISYNEQFF	TGTGCCAGCAGTTCAATCTCCTACAATGAGCAGTTCTTC
-	TRBJ2-5	-	TRBV14	CASSQWLQGQVTQYF	TGTGCCAGCAGCCAATGGCTTCAGGGGCAGGTGACCCAGTACTTC
TRBD1	TRBJ2-7	few	TRBV19	CASTPGQGLAQYF	TGTGCCAGTACCCCGGGACAGGGATTGGCGCAGTACTTC
TRBD2	TRBJ2-7	many	TRBV6-5	CASSYSPSGPYEQYF	TGTGCCAGCAGTTACTCGCCTAGCGGTCCTTACGAGCAGTACTTC
TRBD2	TRBJ2-2	many	TRBV12-3/TRBV12-4	CASSWAGGGSGELFF	TGTGCCAGCAGCTGGGCGGGGGGAGGATCCGGGGAGCTGTTTTTT
TRBD2	TRBJ2-1	-	TRBV28	CASVGLAGLNEQFF	TGTGCCAGCGTGGGACTAGCGGGTCTCAATGAGCAGTTCTTC
-	TRBJ1-6	-	TRBV20-1	CSASSSFNNSPLHF	TGCAGTGCTAGTAGCAGTTTTAATAATTCACCCCTCCACTTT
-	TRBJ2-1	few	TRBV12-3/TRBV12-4	CASTLAYYNEQFF	TGTGCCAGCACGCTAGCGTATTACAATGAGCAGTTCTTC
TRBD1	TRBJ2-7	-	TRBV20-1	CSATGAGWSYEQYF	TGCAGTGCCACAGGGGCAGGGTGGTCCTACGAGCAGTACTTC
-	TRBJ2-1	few	TRBV6-1	CASSAGTKYNEQFF	TGTGCCAGCAGTGCCGGGACAAAATACAATGAGCAGTTCTTC
TRBD1	TRBJ2-1	-	TRBV27	CASSWRRQGRDYNEQFF	TGTGCCAGCAGTTGGCGAAGACAGGGAAGGGATTACAATGAGCAGTTCTTC
-	TRBJ1-4	-	TRBV9	CASSVEEGIGEKLFF	TGTGCCAGCAGCGTAGAGGAGGGAATCGGTGAAAAACTGTTTTTT
TRBD1	TRBJ1-1	-	TRBV9	CASSARTGENTEAFF	TGTGCCAGCAGCGCCCGGACAGGGGAGAACACTGAAGCTTTCTTT
TRBD2	TRBJ2-3	-	TRBV7-3	CASCVSGSPADTQYF	TGTGCCAGCTGTGTGAGCGGGAGCCCCGCAGATACGCAGTATTTT
-	TRBJ2-2	-	TRBV7-8	CASRTLDTGELFF	TGTGCCAGCAGGACTCTGGACACCGGGGAGCTGTTTTTT
-	TRBJ1-1	many	TRBV5-1	CASSGGATEAFF	TGCGCCAGCAGCGGGGGAGCCACTGAAGCTTTCTTT
-	TRBJ1-1	few	TRBV5-1	CASSLVSALGAEAFF	TGCGCCAGCAGCTTGGTTTCGGCCCTAGGGGCTGAAGCTTTCTTT
TRBD1	TRBJ2-1	-	TRBV7-2	CASSPWTGPFGNEQFF	TGTGCCAGCAGCCCCTGGACAGGGCCATTTGGCAATGAGCAGTTCTTC
-	TRBJ2-1	-	TRBV5-1	CASSPSLVEGRFFVANEQFF	TGCGCCAGCAGCCCCAGTTTGGTAGAGGGACGTTTTTTTGTCGCCAACGAGCAGTTCTTC
TRBD1	TRBJ1-6	few	TRBV2	CASSEKRLTGMNSPLHF	TGTGCCAGCAGTGAAAAGCGCCTGACAGGGATGAATTCACCCCTCCACTTT
-	TRBJ2-3	-	TRBV18	CASSPVLLASRADTQYF	TGTGCCAGCTCTCCAGTGCTGCTAGCGTCGAGGGCAGATACGCAGTATTTT
-	TRBJ1-4	few	TRBV19	CATRRNLGEKLFF	TGTGCCACGAGGCGGAACCTCGGTGAAAAACTGTTTTTT
-	TRBJ2-5	few	TRBV24-1	CATAREGETQYF	TGTGCCACCGCGAGAGAGGGAGAGACCCAGTACTTC
TRBD1	TRBJ1-1	-	TRBV12-3/TRBV12-4	CASRTGVGAEAFF	TGTGCCAGCAGGACAGGGGTTGGCGCTGAAGCTTTCTTT
-	TRBJ1-5	few	TRBV7-2	CASSFGEYSNQPQHF	TGTGCCAGCAGCTTCGGGGAGTATAGCAATCAGCCCCAGCATTTT
TRBD2	TRBJ2-3	-	TRBV7-9	CASSAAGLAGALPQYF	TGTGCCAGCAGCGCGGCGGGACTAGCGGGAGCTTTACCGCAGTATTTT
-	TRBJ1-6	-	TRBV27	CASSNREGESPLHF	TGTGCCAGCAGCAACAGGGAAGGAGAATCACCCCTCCACTTT
-	TRBJ1-5	many	TRBV28	CASSLVDPRFNSNQPQHF	TGTGCCAGCAGTTTGGTAGATCCTAGGTTTAATAGCAATCAGCCCCAGCATTTT
-	TRBJ2-7	few	TRBV15	CATSRDAFTLSGYEQYF	TGTGCCACCAGCAGAGATGCCTTTACACTGAGCGGCTACGAGCAGTACTTC
-	TRBJ2-5	-	TRBV10-3	CAIRGPGAQETQYF	TGTGCCATCAGAGGCCCTGGGGCCCAAGAGACCCAGTACTTC
-	TRBJ2-1	many	TRBV7-2	CASSGAALAYNEQFF	TGTGCCAGCAGCGGGGCCGCCCTAGCTTACAATGAGCAGTTCTTC
-	TRBJ1-1	many	TRBV27	CASSLSVSQEAFF	TGTGCCAGCAGTTTATCAGTTAGTCAGGAAGCTTTCTTT
-	TRBJ1-5	many	TRBV9	CASTFGPTSNQPQHF	TGTGCCAGCACCTTCGGTCCCACTAGCAATCAGCCCCAGCATTTT
-	TRBJ1-5	many	TRBV20-1	CSAPGLGNQPQHF	TGCAGTGCTCCAGGGTTGGGGAATCAGCCCCAGCATTTT
TRBD1	TRBJ2-1	-	TRBV9	CASSDPGTGAYNEQFF	TGTGCCAGCAGCGACCCCGGGACAGGGGCCTACAATGAGCAGTTCTTC
TRBD1	TRBJ2-5	few	TRBV4-2	CASSQEPTGPAIGETQYF	TGTGCCAGCAGCCAAGAGCCGACAGGGCCCGCGATAGGGGAGACCCAGTACTTC
TRBD1	TRBJ2-1	-	TRBV29-1	CSVEDWTGARSRSYNEQFF	TGCAGCGTTGAAGATTGGACAGGGGCTCGGTCCCGGTCCTACAATGAGCAGTTCTTC
-	TRBJ2-6	many	TRBV29-1	CSVRESSGANVLTF	TGCAGCGTTCGGGAGAGCTCTGGGGCCAACGTCCTGACTTTC
-	TRBJ2-7	-	TRBV28	CASSSGPPGEQYF	TGTGCCAGCAGTTCAGGGCCCCCCGGAGAGCAGTACTTC
-	TRBJ1-6	few	TRBV27	CASSLSTASYNSPLHF	TGTGCCAGCAGTTTATCGACGGCCTCCTATAATTCACCCCTCCACTTT
TRBD2	TRBJ2-1	-	TRBV3-1	CASSPGSGGPTTYNEQFF	TGTGCCAGCAGCCCAGGAAGCGGGGGACCCACTACCTACAATGAGCAGTTCTTC
-	TRBJ1-2	few	TRBV21-1	CASSKRASYGYTF	TGTGCCAGCAGCAAACGGGCAAGCTATGGCTACACCTTC